Listed below are T cell receptor beta chains from one sample, sequenced in a study of response to subunit inactivated influenza vaccine. TCRdb itself ran the RT-PCR reads through MiXCR, one entry per CDR3 protein. The sample holds about 520,000 distinct CDR3 sequences; 25% are singletons and the top ten take 1.9%. Sequencing used CD4+ T cells sorted from PBMCs, obtained more than 4 days after vaccination. These receptors were collected from a man between 50 and 59 years old who received an inactivated influenza vaccine. CDR3s include the opening cysteine and the closing phenylalanine or tryptophan.

v_call cdr3_aa
TRBV12-3/TRBV12-4 CASSLQAGNSYEQYF
TRBV12-3/TRBV12-4 CASSLRGSPHYGYTF
TRBV6-2/TRBV6-3 CASSPRTMGVSGANVLTF
TRBV4-1 CASSQEFWTVNTGELFF
TRBV7-2 CASSLGGTQYF
TRBV5-1 CASTGLAGGNEQFF
TRBV28 CASSLPSGNMFF
TRBV6-5 CASSFDSSRAKYEQYF
TRBV12-3/TRBV12-4 CASSWDRLNTEAFF
TRBV20-1 CSARFGQPNSPLHF
TRBV7-6 CASSAGTVGGQYF
TRBV11-3 CASSLEANTEAFF
TRBV12-3/TRBV12-4 CASSSSLRDRSYEQYF
TRBV4-3 CASSRGQGAGTYEQYF
TRBV9 CASSPRTGVGSGANVLTF